This T cell receptor beta chain is from a study of blood T cell repertoires in COVID-19. Study in general: COVID-19 samples collected from the United States, Italy and Spain covered acute and convalescent phases. The analysed material was cDNA or gDNA that came from T cells, B-cell-depleted T cells, or PBMCs.

CDR3 length equals 14 residues. J lost 6 bases, V lost 0 bases, and 4 bases had no gene match. Per the authors' pipeline: Nucleated cell counts were estimated from reference gene primer amplification. The data were produced by immunoSEQ multiplex PCR, yet TCRdb's version contains in-frame clones alone and is incomplete. D and trimming were read from the DNA, whereas the V and J calls and clone size are those reported in that table. The table has about 280,000 clones, approximately 90% seen once. Input material: peripheral blood. The sequence was collected from a woman aged 50 to 60 who had recovered from COVID-19. The chain carries TRBV23-1 and TRBJ1-2; 7 nucleotides agree with TRBD1. TRBV23-1 falls under the ORF class, with uncertain function. In DNA form, the CDR3 reads TGCGCCAGCAGTCAATCGGGCAGGGGGAATGGCTACACCTTC. It yields the protein CASSQSGRGNGYTF.